The 32 T cell receptor beta chains given below trace back to one sample, sequenced in a study of response to subunit inactivated influenza vaccine. In TCRdb, the RT-PCR reads were re-called with MiXCR into one record per CDR3 protein. The sample holds hundreds of thousands of distinct CDR3 sequences; about 15% are singletons and the top ten take around 7.6%. The specimen comprised PBMCs from blood, sampled around two weeks before vaccination. All receptors derive from a man between 45 and 60 years old who received an inactivated influenza vaccine.

This clonotype was detected only a few times. The chain joins TRBV2 to TRBJ1-2; D call uncertain. V gave up 7 bases and J gave up 8 bases, with 17 bases separating them. There are 13 residues in the CDR3. Germline V gives CDR1 SNHLY, CDR2 FYNNEI. CDR3 sequence reads: CASTPSPQLGYTF. In DNA, the CDR3 is TGTGCCAGCACGCCGTCGCCCCAGCTGGGCTACACCTTC.

In its sample, this clonotype was seen a few times. V is TRBV5-1 and J is TRBJ1-5; D remains unclear. The CDR3 is made up of 13 amino acids. V was clipped by 0 bases and J by 7 bases, with 8 bases between them. Germline CDR1 is SGHRS and CDR2 is YFSETQ. CDR3: CASSLEYGQPQHF. CDR3 nucleotide sequence: TGCGCCAGCAGCTTGGAATACGGGCAGCCCCAGCATTTT.

The rearrangement links TRBV5-6 to TRBJ2-2, with no clear D. The germline gives CDR1 SGHDT, CDR2 YYEEEE. The CDR3 length is 15 residues. V was trimmed by 1 base and J by 4 bases, leaving 11 bases between them. The CDR3, as DNA: TGTGCCAGCAGCTTGCCATGGTTGGGCACCGGGGAGCTGTTTTTT. Its translation is CASSLPWLGTGELFF.

This clonotype showed up just a few times. The CDR3 region has the DNA TGTGCCAGCAGTGTTATGGGACAGGGTCCTAACTATGGCTACACCTTC. Protein: CASSVMGQGPNYGYTF. The chain employs TRBV2 and TRBJ1-2; the match to TRBD1 covers 9 bases. The CDR3 has 16 amino acids. V lost 4 bases and J lost 0; bases outside the gene matches: 6. Germline assignment: CDR1 SNHLY and CDR2 FYNNEI.

Only a few counts were recorded for this clonotype. The chain couples TRBV12-3 or TRBV12-4 to TRBJ1-2; maybe TRBD1 (5 bases). The CDR3 sequence is 15 residues long. V lost 6 bases, J lost 2 bases, and 16 bases lay in between. DNA for the CDR3: TGTGCCAGCAGCGTAGCGGGGGTTACCAACTATGGCTACACCTTC. This encodes CASSVAGVTNYGYTF.

The CDR3 nucleotides are TGTGCCAGCAGCACCCGGACTAGCGGGAGGTCTATAGCCAAAAACATTCAGTACTTC. Amino acids: CASSTRTSGRSIAKNIQYF. This chain links TRBV11-2 with TRBJ2-4, with TRBD2 identical over 14 bases. J was trimmed by 0 bases and V by 5 bases; bases with no gene match: 9. This CDR3 comprises 19 residues. CDR1 is SGHAT and CDR2 is FQNNGV in the germline V gene.

This clonotype was found many times. The chain uses TRBV28 and TRBJ1-5; D gene unclear. The CDR3 consists of 14 residues. Trimming left V 2 bases short and J 7 bases short, with 12 bases between. Germline-derived CDR1 and CDR2 are MDHEN and SYDVKM. The CDR3 loop is CASSLGVTLQPQHF. CDR3 bases: TGTGCCAGCAGTTTAGGTGTGACCCTACAGCCCCAGCATTTT.

This clonotype was observed at least ten times. This rearrangement joins TRBV7-9 to TRBJ2-5, with TRBD2 matching over 12 bases. The CDR3 is made up of 17 amino acids. The germline gives CDR1 SEHNR, CDR2 FQNEAQ (reference sequence). The junction had 8 bases not matched to a gene; V was cut back by 2 bases and J by 4 bases. The CDR3 is CASSLSKRLAGVETQYF. The CDR3 nucleotides read TGTGCCAGCAGCTTATCAAAGCGACTAGCGGGAGTAGAGACCCAGTACTTC.

This clonotype was counted between two and nine times. The chain recombines TRBV7-2 with TRBJ1-2; D is unresolved. V was pared by 0 bases and J by 6 bases, with 8 bases between. Germline V gene sequence: CDR1 SGHTA, CDR2 FQGNSA. This CDR3 has 13 amino acids. The DNA of the CDR3 is TGTGCCAGCAGCTTAGCTGGGAAAGATGGCTACACCTTC. Its translation: CASSLAGKDGYTF.

V and J are TRBV5-1 and TRBJ1-1; D unclear. V dropped 2 bases and J dropped 0 bases, with 11 bases sitting between them. Germline CDR1 SGHRS, CDR2 YFSETQ. The CDR3 has 15 residues. CDR3: CASSFSPNMNTEAFF. In nucleotides, the CDR3 is TGCGCCAGCAGCTTCTCTCCCAACATGAACACTGAAGCTTTCTTT.

The J gene is TRBJ2-7, the V gene TRBV7-6; 13 bases line up with TRBD2. V lost 1 base, J lost 4 bases, and 7 bases stayed unmatched. CDR3 length equals 17 residues. Germline V lookup: CDR1 SGHVS, CDR2 FNYEAQ. In DNA, the CDR3 is TGTGCCAGCAGCTTAGTGACTGGGACTAGCGGGATTTACGAGCAGTACTTC. Translated, it gives CASSLVTGTSGIYEQYF. Full variable domain (outside the CDR3, taken from reference TRBV7-6 and TRBJ2-7): GAGVSQSPRYKVTKRGQDVALRCDPISGHVSLYWYRQALGQGPEFLTYFNYEAQQDKSGLPNDRFSAERPEGSISTLTIQRTEQRDSAMYRCASSLVTGTSGIYEQYFGPGTRLTVT.

A few counts support this clonotype. This chain joins TRBV10-3 and TRBJ2-7, with 11 bases fitting TRBD2. After removal of 0 bases from V and 6 bases from J, the junction contained 13 bases not matched to a gene. Germline V gene lookup returns CDR1 ENHRY and CDR2 SYGVKD. CDR3 size: 18 residues. CDR3 bases: TGTGCCATCAGTGAGTCTCCGCTAGCGGGAGGAGCCCCCTTCGAGCAGTACTTC. Protein sequence: CAISESPLAGGAPFEQYF.

This clonotype was seen more than once but under ten times. The chain is built from TRBV28 and TRBJ2-7, with D uncertain. Germline V lookup: CDR1 MDHEN, CDR2 SYDVKM. CDR3 length equals 12 residues. The V end lost 6 bases, the J end lost 5 bases, and 11 bases lay between the germline ends. The CDR3: CASRESMNEQYF. The CDR3 DNA reads TGTGCCAGCAGGGAATCCATGAACGAGCAGTACTTC.

The rearrangement joins TRBV5-1 to TRBJ1-2, with 9 bases lining up with TRBD1. The CDR3 consists of 15 residues. V lost 4 bases, J lost 4 bases, and 8 bases stayed unmatched. CDR1 and CDR2 (germline): SGHRS, YFSETQ. CDR3 loop: CASSRGQGIFYGYTF. CDR3 nucleotide sequence: TGCGCCAGCAGCAGGGGACAGGGAATTTTCTATGGCTACACCTTC.

At least ten counts were recorded for this clonotype. V is TRBV6-5 and J is TRBJ1-2, with D tentatively TRBD1 (6 bases). V lost 2 bases, J lost 3 bases, and 13 bases lay in between. The CDR3 runs to 15 residues. Germline CDR1 is MNHEY and CDR2 is SVGAGI. CDR3 in amino acids: CASSYRTGKDYGYTF. CDR3 DNA: TGTGCCAGCAGTTACCGCACAGGGAAAGACTATGGCTACACCTTC.

V gene TRBV7-2 combines with J gene TRBJ1-4; 10 nucleotides line up with TRBD1. J lost 7 bases, V lost 5 bases, and 7 bases had no gene match. The CDR3 has 15 amino acids. Germline loops: CDR1 SGHTA, CDR2 FQGNSA. CDR3 bases: TGTGCCAGCAGCGCCGCGGGACAGGGGTCTGAAAAACTGTTTTTT. Its protein product is CASSAAGQGSEKLFF.

Concerning this clonotype: A much larger clone lies one base from this, so it may be a read error. The chain has TRBV7-9 and TRBJ2-7; D unresolved. Trimming took 6 bases from V and 2 from J, leaving 8 bases between them. Germline CDR1 and CDR2: SEHNR and FQNEAQ (reference sequence). This CDR3 comprises 12 residues. CDR3 amino acids: CASRPDTYEQYF. The CDR3 DNA reads as TGTGCCAGCAGGCCCGATACCTACGAGCAGTACTTC.

Many counts were recorded for this clonotype. The V and J genes are TRBV29-1 and TRBJ2-3, with unresolved D. The germline CDR1 and CDR2 sequences are SQVTM and ANQGSEA. V was clipped by 4 bases and J by 0 bases, with 8 bases between them. This CDR3 comprises 13 residues. The CDR3 coding sequence is TGCAGCGTTGTGCAGGCAAGCACAGATACGCAGTATTTT. It codes for CSVVQASTDTQYF.

V gene TRBV21-1 combines with J gene TRBJ2-7; TRBD1 was called by the table and not checked on the DNA. TRBV21-1 is a pseudogene segment. The CDR3 sequence is 17 residues long. The CDR3: CASSKAREGAPSYEQYF. CDR3 DNA: TGTGCCAGCAGCAAAGCGCGGGAAGGGGCGCCCTCCTACGAGCAGTACTTC.

The J gene is TRBJ2-5, the V gene TRBV10-3; 8 bases fit TRBD1. V shed 6 bases and J 0 bases; nucleotides not matched to a gene: 15. Germline V CDR1 and CDR2: ENHRY, SYGVKD. This CDR3 is 18 amino acids long. The CDR3 sequence is CAISPGTGRGWYQETQYF. The CDR3, as DNA: TGTGCCATCAGCCCTGGGACAGGCCGAGGGTGGTACCAAGAGACCCAGTACTTC.

This clonotype showed up just once. This rearrangement joins TRBV5-1 to TRBJ1-6, with TRBD1 matching over 8 bases. With V trimmed by 3 bases and J by 5 bases, 4 bases remained unmatched. This CDR3 comprises 15 residues. Germline CDR1 is SGHRS and CDR2 is YFSETQ. The DNA of the CDR3 is TGCGCCAGCAGCTCCCGACAGGGGCATAATTCACCCCTCCACTTT. Translation: CASSSRQGHNSPLHF.

Only a few counts were recorded for this clonotype. V usage is TRBV2 and J usage is TRBJ2-1; no reliable D call. V lost 1 base and J 5 bases, leaving 9 bases between the germline ends. CDR3 length: 14 amino acids. The germline V gene has CDR1 SNHLY and CDR2 FYNNEI. Here the CDR3 DNA reads TGTGCCAGCAGTGAAGGTCGTGGAAACAATGAGCAGTTCTTC. Translating gives CASSEGRGNNEQFF.

The chain is built from TRBV6-1 and TRBJ2-1; 16 nucleotides agree with TRBD2. The germline V gene encodes CDR1 MNHNS and CDR2 SASEGT. V shed 6 bases, J shed 8 bases, and the junction held 10 bases outside the gene matches. The CDR3 totals 17 residues. CDR3 in amino acids: CASRGTSGGALAHEQFF. Here the CDR3 DNA reads TGTGCCAGCAGAGGGACTAGCGGGGGGGCCTTGGCGCATGAGCAGTTCTTC.

The J gene is TRBJ2-1, the V gene TRBV7-9; no reliable D call. Germline CDR1 SEHNR, CDR2 FQNEAQ (reference sequence). This CDR3 spans 14 amino acids. Trimming left V 3 bases short and J 9 bases short, with 15 bases between. CDR3 sequence (DNA): TGTGCCAGCAGCTTTTTCGTTAGGGAAATTGAGCAGTTCTTC. Residues: CASSFFVREIEQFF. The full variable domain, rest sourced from reference TRBV7-9 and TRBJ2-1, is DTGVSQNPRHKITKRGQNVTFRCDPISEHNRLYWYRQTLGQGPEFLTYFQNEAQLEKSRLLSDRFSAERPKGSFSTLEIQRTEQGDSAMYLCASSFFVREIEQFFGPGTRLTVL.

CDR3 sequence reads: CASAPPGQGRNEQFF. In DNA, the CDR3 is TGTGCCAGTGCCCCCCCGGGACAGGGGAGGAATGAGCAGTTCTTC. The rearrangement joins TRBV6-2 or TRBV6-3 to TRBJ2-1; 10 bases align to TRBD1. V dropped 9 bases and J dropped 7; count of bases not matched to a gene: 12. The V gene's germline CDR1 is MNHEY and CDR2 SVGEGT. This CDR3 comprises 15 residues.

The gene calls are TRBV28 and TRBJ2-7, with D unresolved. The CDR3 runs to 15 residues. Germline V gene data show CDR1 as MDHEN and CDR2 as SYDVKM. Trimming took off 5 bases at V and 3 bases at J, with 17 bases between the two ends. The CDR3, as DNA: TGTGCCAGCAGTCTACCGACGCCTGGGTACTACGAGCAGTACTTC. Its protein is CASSLPTPGYYEQYF.

The gene calls are TRBV24-1 and TRBJ2-5; 8 bases fit TRBD2. Trimming removed 3 bases from V and 2 bases from J; junction bases left unmatched: 7. Germline V gives CDR1 KGHDR, CDR2 SFDVKD. The CDR3 length is 16 residues. CDR3 amino acids: CATSDVDSGVQETQYF. As DNA, the CDR3 is TGTGCCACCAGTGATGTGGATAGCGGGGTTCAAGAGACCCAGTACTTC.

This clonotype has a handful of counts. The CDR3 DNA sequence: TGTGCCAGCAGTTTAGGAGCGGGGGTGAACACCGGGGAGCTGTTTTTT. Its translation is CASSLGAGVNTGELFF. V is TRBV12-3 or TRBV12-4 and J is TRBJ2-2; TRBD2 aligns across 8 bases. The CDR3 runs 16 residues. V lost 1 base, J lost 1 base, and 2 bases stayed unmatched.

The genes are TRBV18 and TRBJ2-1, with TRBD2 identical over 14 bases. Per germline, CDR1 KGHSH and CDR2 LQKENI. This CDR3 has 16 residues. Trimming at V came to 6 bases and at J to 9 bases, leaving 10 bases not matched to a gene. CDR3 loop: CASSENSGLAGVEQFF. CDR3 DNA sequence: TGTGCCAGCTCGGAGAACTCGGGACTAGCGGGAGTTGAGCAGTTCTTC.

This clonotype has only a few counts. V is TRBV3-1 and J is TRBJ2-2; 8 bases line up with TRBD2. With 1 base clipped from V and 1 base from J, the junction kept 5 bases outside the gene matches. CDR3 size: 17 residues. Per the germline V gene, CDR1 is LGHDT and CDR2 is YNNKEL (reference sequence). In DNA form, the CDR3 reads TGTGCCAGCAGCCAAGTAAAAGCGGGGGAGAACACCGGGGAGCTGTTTTTT. It yields the protein CASSQVKAGENTGELFF. Variable domain in full (rest from reference TRBV3-1 and TRBJ2-2): DTAVSQTPKYLVTQMGNDKSIKCEQNLGHDTMYWYKQDSKKFLKIMFSYNNKELIINETVPNRFSPKSPDKAHLNLHINSLELGDSAVYFCASSQVKAGENTGELFFGEGSRLTVL.

The chain is built from TRBV12-3 or TRBV12-4 and TRBJ1-2; a possible D gene is TRBD1 (6 bases). V was pared by 2 bases and J by 4 bases, with 11 bases between. This CDR3 comprises 14 residues. CDR3 DNA sequence: TGTGCCAGCAGTTTACAGGGGTCGGGCTATGGCTACACCTTC. Protein: CASSLQGSGYGYTF.

This clonotype occurred a few times. CDR3 nucleotide sequence: TGTGCCAGCAGTTTGAAGGGCAAGTCACCCCTCCACTTT. Translated: CASSLKGKSPLHF. V and J are TRBV12-3 or TRBV12-4 and TRBJ1-6; no clear D gene. Trimming removed 3 bases at V and 10 bases at J, with 10 bases between. The CDR3 has 13 residues.